This T cell receptor (beta chain) was captured by sequencing in a study of blood T cell repertoires in COVID-19. Across the study: T cells, B-cell-depleted T cells, or PBMCs provided the cDNA or gDNA that served as material.

The authors' processing: The assay estimated nucleated cells by amplifying reference gene primers. Repertoires were generated with immunoSEQ multiplex PCR, while TCRdb's copy carries only in-frame clones and drops some. Clone size and the V and J calls come from that table; the DNA yielded D and trimming. The sample lists hundreds of thousands of clones, approximately 81% seen once, with less than 20% in the top ten. Per germline, CDR1 MDHEN and CDR2 SYDVKM. Trimming shortened V by 5 bases and J by 4 bases, and 17 bases separated the two germline ends. The CDR3 contains 15 residues. Sequencing was performed on peripheral blood. This TCR came from a man aged 30 to 39 with active or convalescent COVID-19. This chain uses TRBV28 with TRBJ1-1; D is ambiguous. The CDR3 bases are TGTGCCAGCAGTCCTCTTGCGGGATGGGGCACTGAAGCTTTCTTT. Amino acid sequence: CASSPLAGWGTEAFF.